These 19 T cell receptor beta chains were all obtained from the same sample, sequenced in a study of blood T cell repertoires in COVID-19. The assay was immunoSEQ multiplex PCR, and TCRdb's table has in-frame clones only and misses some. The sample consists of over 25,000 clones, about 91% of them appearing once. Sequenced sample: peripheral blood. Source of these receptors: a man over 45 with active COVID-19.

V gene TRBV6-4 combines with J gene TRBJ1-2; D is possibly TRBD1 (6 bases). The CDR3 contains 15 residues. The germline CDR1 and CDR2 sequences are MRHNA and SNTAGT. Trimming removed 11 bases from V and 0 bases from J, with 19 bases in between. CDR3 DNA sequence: TGTGCCCTTCGACAGGACCCTCGCCCTAACTATGGCTACACCTTC. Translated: CALRQDPRPNYGYTF.

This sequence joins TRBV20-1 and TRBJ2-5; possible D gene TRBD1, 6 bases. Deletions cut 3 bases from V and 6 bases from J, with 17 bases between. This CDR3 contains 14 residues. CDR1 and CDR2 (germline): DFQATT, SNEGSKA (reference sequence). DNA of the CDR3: TGCAGTGCTAGTAACAGGGAAGAACGGCAGACCCAGTACTTC. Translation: CSASNREERQTQYF.

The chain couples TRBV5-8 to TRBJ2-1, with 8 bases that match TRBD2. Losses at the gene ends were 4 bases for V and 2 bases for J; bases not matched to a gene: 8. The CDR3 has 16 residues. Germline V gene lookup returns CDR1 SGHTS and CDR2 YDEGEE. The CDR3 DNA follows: TGTGCCAGCAGCCCCACTAGCGGTATCACCTACAATGAGCAGTTCTTC. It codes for CASSPTSGITYNEQFF.

The CDR3: CASSAGTGSSGNTIYF. Here the CDR3 DNA reads TGTGCCAGCAGCGCCGGGACAGGGAGCTCTGGAAACACCATATATTTT. The rearrangement joins TRBV5-6 to TRBJ1-3, with TRBD1 matching 9 bases. The CDR3 is 16 amino acids. The V gene end was trimmed by 4 bases and the J gene end by 0 bases; junction bases not matched to a gene: 5. CDR1 and CDR2 from the germline V gene are SGHDT and YYEEEE. Full variable domain (missing parts from reference TRBV5-6 and TRBJ1-3): DAGVTQSPTHLIKTRGQQVTLRCSPKSGHDTVSWYQQALGQGPQFIFQYYEEEERQRGNFPDRFSGHQFPNYSSELNVNALLLGDSALYLCASSAGTGSSGNTIYFGEGSWLTVV.

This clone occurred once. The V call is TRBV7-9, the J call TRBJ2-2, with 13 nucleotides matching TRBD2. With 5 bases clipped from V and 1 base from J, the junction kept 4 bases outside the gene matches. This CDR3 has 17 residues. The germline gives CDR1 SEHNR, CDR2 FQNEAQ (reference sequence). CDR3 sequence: CASSPRLAGGNTGELFF. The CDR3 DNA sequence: TGTGCCAGCAGCCCAAGACTAGCGGGGGGGAACACCGGGGAGCTGTTTTTT. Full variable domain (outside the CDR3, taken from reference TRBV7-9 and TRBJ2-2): DTGVSQNPRHKITKRGQNVTFRCDPISEHNRLYWYRQTLGQGPEFLTYFQNEAQLEKSRLLSDRFSAERPKGSFSTLEIQRTEQGDSAMYLCASSPRLAGGNTGELFFGEGSRLTVL.

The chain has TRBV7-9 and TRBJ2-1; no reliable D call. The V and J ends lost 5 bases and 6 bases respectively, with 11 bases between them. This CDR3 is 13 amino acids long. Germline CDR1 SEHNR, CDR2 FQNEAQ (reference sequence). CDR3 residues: CASSPPLTNEQFF. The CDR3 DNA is TGTGCCAGCAGCCCCCCTCTAACCAATGAGCAGTTCTTC.

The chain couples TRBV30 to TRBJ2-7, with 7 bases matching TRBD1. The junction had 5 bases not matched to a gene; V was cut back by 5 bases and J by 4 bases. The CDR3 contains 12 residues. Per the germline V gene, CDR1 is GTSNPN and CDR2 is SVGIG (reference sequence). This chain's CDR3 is CAWATGKYEQYF. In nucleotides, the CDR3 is TGTGCCTGGGCGACAGGGAAATACGAGCAGTACTTC. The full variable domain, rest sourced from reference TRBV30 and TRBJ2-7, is SQTIHQWPATLVQPVGSPLSLECTVEGTSNPNLYWYRQAAGRGLQLLFYSVGIGQISSEVPQNLSASRPQDRQFILSSKKLLLSDSGFYLCAWATGKYEQYFGPGTRLTVT.

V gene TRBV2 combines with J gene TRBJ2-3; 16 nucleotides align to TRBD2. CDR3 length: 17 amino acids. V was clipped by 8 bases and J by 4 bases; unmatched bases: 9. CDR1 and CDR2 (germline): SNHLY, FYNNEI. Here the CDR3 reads CASHVGLAGGPPDTQYF. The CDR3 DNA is TGTGCCAGCCACGTGGGACTAGCGGGGGGGCCCCCAGATACGCAGTATTTT.

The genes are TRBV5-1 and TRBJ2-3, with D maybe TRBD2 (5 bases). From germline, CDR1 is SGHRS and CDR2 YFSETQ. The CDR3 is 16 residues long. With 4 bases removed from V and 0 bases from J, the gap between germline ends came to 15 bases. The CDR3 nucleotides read TGCGCCAGCAGCCCCCGGGCGGGCGGGAGCACAGATACGCAGTATTTT. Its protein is CASSPRAGGSTDTQYF. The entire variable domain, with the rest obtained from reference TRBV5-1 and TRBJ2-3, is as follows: KAGVTQTPRYLIKTRGQQVTLSCSPISGHRSVSWYQQTPGQGLQFLFEYFSETQRNKGNFPGRFSGRQFSNSRSEMNVSTLELGDSALYLCASSPRAGGSTDTQYFGPGTRLTVL.

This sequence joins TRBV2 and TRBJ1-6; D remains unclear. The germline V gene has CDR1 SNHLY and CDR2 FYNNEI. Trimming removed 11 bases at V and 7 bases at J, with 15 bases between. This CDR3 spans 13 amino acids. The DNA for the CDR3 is TGTGCCGGATGCCGGGAGATCAATTCACCCCTCCACTTT. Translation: CAGCREINSPLHF.

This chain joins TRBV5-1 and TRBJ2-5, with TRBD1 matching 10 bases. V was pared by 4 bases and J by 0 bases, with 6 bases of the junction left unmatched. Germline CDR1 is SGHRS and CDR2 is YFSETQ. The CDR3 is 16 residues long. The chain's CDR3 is CASSRRGTGDQETQYF. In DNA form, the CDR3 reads TGCGCCAGCAGCCGGAGAGGGACAGGGGACCAAGAGACCCAGTACTTC.

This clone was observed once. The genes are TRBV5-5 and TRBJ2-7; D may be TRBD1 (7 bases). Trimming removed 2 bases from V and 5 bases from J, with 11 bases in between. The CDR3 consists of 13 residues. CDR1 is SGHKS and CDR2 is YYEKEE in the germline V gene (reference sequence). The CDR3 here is CASSFFRGDEQYF. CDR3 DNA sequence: TGTGCCAGCAGCTTCTTCAGGGGGGACGAGCAGTACTTC.

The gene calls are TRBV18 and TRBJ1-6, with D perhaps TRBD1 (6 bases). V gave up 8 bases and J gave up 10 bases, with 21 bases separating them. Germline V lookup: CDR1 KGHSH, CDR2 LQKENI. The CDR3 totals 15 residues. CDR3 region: CASPLRGGRGSPLHF. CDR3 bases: TGTGCCAGCCCTTTACGCGGGGGGCGCGGATCACCCCTCCACTTT.

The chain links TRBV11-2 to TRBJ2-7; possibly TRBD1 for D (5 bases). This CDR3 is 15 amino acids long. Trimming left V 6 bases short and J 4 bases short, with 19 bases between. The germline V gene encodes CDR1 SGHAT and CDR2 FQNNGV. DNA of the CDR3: TGTGCCAGCAGTCTAGTGGTAGGGGCAAGGTACGAGCAGTACTTC. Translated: CASSLVVGARYEQYF.

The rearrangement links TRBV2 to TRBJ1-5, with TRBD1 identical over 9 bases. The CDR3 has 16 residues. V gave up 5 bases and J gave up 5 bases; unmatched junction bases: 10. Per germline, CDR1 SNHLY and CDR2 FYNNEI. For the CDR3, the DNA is TGTGCCAGCAGTATCGACAGGGGGATTAGGGATCAGCCCCAGCATTTT. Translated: CASSIDRGIRDQPQHF.

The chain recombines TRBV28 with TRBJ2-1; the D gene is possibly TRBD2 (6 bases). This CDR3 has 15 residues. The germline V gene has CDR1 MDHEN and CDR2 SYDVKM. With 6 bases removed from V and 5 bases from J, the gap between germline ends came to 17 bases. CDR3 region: CASSPPLALNNEQFF. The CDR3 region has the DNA TGTGCCAGCAGCCCACCCCTAGCGCTGAACAATGAGCAGTTCTTC.

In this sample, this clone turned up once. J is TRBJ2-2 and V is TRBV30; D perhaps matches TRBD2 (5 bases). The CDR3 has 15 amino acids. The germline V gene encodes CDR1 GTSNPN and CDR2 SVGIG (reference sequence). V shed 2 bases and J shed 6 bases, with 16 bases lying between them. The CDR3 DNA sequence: TGTGCCTGGAGTCTCACCACGGGGTACCCCGGGGAGCTGTTTTTT. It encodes CAWSLTTGYPGELFF.

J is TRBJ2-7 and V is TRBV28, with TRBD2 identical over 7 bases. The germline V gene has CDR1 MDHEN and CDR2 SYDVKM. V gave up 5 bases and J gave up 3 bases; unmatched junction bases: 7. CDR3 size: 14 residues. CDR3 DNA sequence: TGTGCCAGCAGTACGCCTAGCGGCAACTACGAGCAGTACTTC. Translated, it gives CASSTPSGNYEQYF.

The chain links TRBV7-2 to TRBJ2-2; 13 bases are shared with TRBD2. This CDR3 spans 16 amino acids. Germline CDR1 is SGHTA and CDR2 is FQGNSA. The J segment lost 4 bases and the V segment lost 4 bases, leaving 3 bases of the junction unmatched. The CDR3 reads CASSYTSGRGTGELFF. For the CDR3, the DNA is TGTGCCAGCAGCTATACTAGCGGGAGGGGCACCGGGGAGCTGTTTTTT.